This entry concerns a single T cell receptor beta chain. What antigen it recognizes has not been identified. No clone much larger than this one lies a single base away; base qualities are absent. The sample belongs to a study of shared clonotypes between healthy human individuals (dated by TCRdb to 2019 to 2021). For the study in its entirety: The cohort comprised two women and three men aged 18 to 49 years. To estimate repertoire size and how much clonotypes are shared between individuals, the study performed deep sequencing of blood TCR repertoires from roughly five healthy adults. To increase sequencing depth and limit assay-specific biases, different laboratories used diverse techniques to prepare libraries and sequence TCR repertoires. Per donor, leukapheresis produced somewhere between about 0.94 and 9 billion PBMCs.

Using the deep immunoSEQ assay, multiplex PCR amplified TCR CDR3 regions from genomic DNA. Extracted genomic DNA from each cell subset was distributed evenly across all wells of several immunoSEQ 96-well plates, and each plate was treated as a replicate. For unsorted PBMC, each replicate PCR was loaded with about 280 ng genomic DNA, equivalent to tens of thousands of T cell genomes. Unsorted PBMC genomic DNA was sequenced across ten immunoSEQ deep assay plates. Purified libraries were quantified with a Qubit 3.0 fluorometer, sized on a Bioanalyzer 2100, and re-quantified with the KAPA Library Quantification kit. Each immunoSEQ 96-well plate was sequenced on its own single-read 150-cycle Illumina NextSeq 550 flow cell. The paper's processing steps were these. Because the immunoSEQ output held only junctional sequences and lacked quality scores, the filtering could not match the filtering applied to full-length reads. Sequences were annotated with PyIR, a Python wrapper for IgBLAST v1.9, and V/J genes and CDR3 were assigned using IMGT germline references. Reads with weak V/J assignments (E-value above 1e-6), missing CDR3, stop codons, out-of-frame junctions, or ambiguous translated residues were removed. V3J clonotypes were defined by identical inferred V gene, J gene, and CDR3 amino acid sequence. To compute the percentage overlap between repertoires, the number of shared unique clonotypes was divided by the size of the smaller repertoire. RTK rarefaction, the Chao1 estimator, and Recon v2.1 estimates of unobserved clonotypes were used to assess repertoire richness. TCRdb retrieved this table from immuneACCESS and kept in-frame rearrangements only. Not all clones are present; in checked studies, unresolved V genes account for under half, and no reason is known for the remainder. The DNA was the basis for D and trimming; V, J and clone size are from that table. This sample has about half a million clones in its table, and approximately 82% of those were observed once. The ten largest clones take up approximately 12% of the sample.

Healthy HIV-negative adults with no recently reported acute infections or vaccinations were included as donors. All donors were Caucasian adults living in Nashville, Tennessee, USA. In the unsorted samples, some 100 million PBMCs were counted, and genomic DNA was extracted using the QIAamp DNA Blood Mini kit. Blood was obtained by leukapheresis, after which PBMCs were separated by Ficoll-Histopaque density gradient centrifugation and cryopreserved in liquid nitrogen vapor phase. V was cut back by 1 base and J by 10 bases, leaving a gap of 7 bases between them. From the germline V gene, CDR1 is LGHNA and CDR2 is YNFKEQ. Including cysteine and phenylalanine, the CDR3 has 11 amino acids. The DNA shown is the 33-base CDR3, in frame from base 1. Points the paper makes about the study in general: Because the study included a small number of donors, the genetic and exposure-history diversity represented was limited. Pairwise subsampling led to the expectation that sequencing depth would affect the degree of clonotype sharing among donors. Sampling was restricted to blood, and TCR repertoires in tissues likely differ from the TCR repertoires found in blood.

The V and J segments used are TRBV4-2 and TRBJ1-1, with TRBD1 perhaps the D gene, on 5 matching bases. This receptor was taken from a woman in her thirties or forties in good health. Some clones in this sample may be carry-over from other donors' samples. The source material was PBMCs. In nucleotides, the sequence is TGTGCCAGCAGCCAAGCAGGGCGAGCTTTCTTT. This gives the protein CASSQAGRAFF.